The rows below give T cell receptor beta chains drawn from one sample of a study of CXCR3-negative and CXCR3-positive naive CD8 T cells. For each CDR3 protein, TCRdb gives one entry from its re-call of the 5' RACE reads, without DNA. The sample yields some 7,400 distinct CDR3 sequences, of which the top ten take up 1.5% to 2%. The specimen was naive CXCR3- CD8+ T cells from blood. These receptors all come from a human donor in good health. Some clones in this sample may be carry-over from other donors' samples. Each CDR3 is given with its conserved first and last residue. Fields, in order: CDR3 length, V gene, J gene, clone size, CDR3 protein. Size is stated for part of the rows, as once, few or many counts, or as a class when the clone is expanded.

>13|TRBV29-1|TRBJ2-5|medium-sized
CSVVEGYQETQYF
>14|TRBV29-1|TRBJ2-7|.
CSVLLAGSPYEQYF
>13|TRBV10-2|TRBJ2-3|.
CASSAGVTDTQYF
>13|TRBV6-6|TRBJ2-7|.
CASSYSEEYEQYF
>20|TRBV5-1|TRBJ2-3|medium-sized
CASSLDASMSLDESTDTQYF
>13|TRBV29-1|TRBJ1-1|.
CSVEPQGGTEAFF
>16|TRBV25-1|TRBJ2-7|.
CASSESQGLILREQYF
>11|TRBV20-1|TRBJ2-4|.
CSLGAENIQYF
>14|TRBV28|TRBJ2-5|.
CASSPRQGIETQYF
>14|TRBV29-1|TRBJ2-1|.
CSAELTLSYNEQFF
>13|TRBV7-9|TRBJ2-7|.
CASSQQSSYEQYF
>13|TRBV25-1|TRBJ1-1|.
CASGQGGSTEAFF
>12|TRBV29-1|TRBJ2-1|.
CSALAGTGEQFF
>15|TRBV20-1|TRBJ1-1|.
CSAGPIDTIYTEAFF